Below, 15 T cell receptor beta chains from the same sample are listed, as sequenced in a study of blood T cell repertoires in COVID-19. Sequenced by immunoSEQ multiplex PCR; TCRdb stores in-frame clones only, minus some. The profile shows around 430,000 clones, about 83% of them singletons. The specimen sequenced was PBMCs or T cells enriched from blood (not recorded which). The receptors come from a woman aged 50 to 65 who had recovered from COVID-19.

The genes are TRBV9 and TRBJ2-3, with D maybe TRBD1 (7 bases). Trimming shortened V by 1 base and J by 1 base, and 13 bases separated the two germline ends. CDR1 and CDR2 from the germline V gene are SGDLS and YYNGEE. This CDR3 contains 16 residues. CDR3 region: CASSVTGDWGTDTQYF. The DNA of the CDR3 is TGTGCCAGCAGCGTAACAGGGGACTGGGGCACAGATACGCAGTATTTT. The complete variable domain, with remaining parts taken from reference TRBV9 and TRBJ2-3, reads DSGVTQTPKHLITATGQRVTLRCSPRSGDLSVYWYQQSLDQGLQFLIQYYNGEERAKGNILERFSAQQFPDLHSELNLSSLELGDSALYFCASSVTGDWGTDTQYFGPGTRLTVL.

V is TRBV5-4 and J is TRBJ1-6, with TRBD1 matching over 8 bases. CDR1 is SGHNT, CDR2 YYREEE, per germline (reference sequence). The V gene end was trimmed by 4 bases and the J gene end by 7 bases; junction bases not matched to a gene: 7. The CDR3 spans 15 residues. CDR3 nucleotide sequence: TGTGCCAGCAGCCCCCAGGGGGCTTTGAATTCACCCCTCCACTTT. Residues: CASSPQGALNSPLHF. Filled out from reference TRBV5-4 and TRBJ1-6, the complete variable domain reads ETGVTQSPTHLIKTRGQQVTLRCSSQSGHNTVSWYQQALGQGPQFIFQYYREEENGRGNFPPRFSGLQFPNYSSELNVNALELDDSALYLCASSPQGALNSPLHFGNGTRLTVT.

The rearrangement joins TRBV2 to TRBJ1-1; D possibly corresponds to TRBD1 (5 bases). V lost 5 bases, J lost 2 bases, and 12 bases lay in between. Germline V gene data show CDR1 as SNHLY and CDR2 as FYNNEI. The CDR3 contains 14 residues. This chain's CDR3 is CASSLQGHNTEAFF. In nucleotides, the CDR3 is TGTGCCAGCAGTCTCCAGGGTCATAACACTGAAGCTTTCTTT. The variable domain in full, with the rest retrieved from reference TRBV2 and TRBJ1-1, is EPEVTQTPSHQVTQMGQEVILRCVPISNHLYFYWYRQILGQKVEFLVSFYNNEISEKSEIFDDQFSVERPDGSNFTLKIRSTKLEDSAMYFCASSLQGHNTEAFFGQGTRLTVV.

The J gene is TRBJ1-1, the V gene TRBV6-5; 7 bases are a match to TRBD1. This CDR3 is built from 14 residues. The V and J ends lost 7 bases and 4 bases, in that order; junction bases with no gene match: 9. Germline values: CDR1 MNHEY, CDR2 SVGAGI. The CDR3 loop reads CASTSQGLSTEAFF. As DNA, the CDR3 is TGTGCCAGCACCTCACAGGGGTTGAGCACTGAAGCTTTCTTT.

The CDR3 DNA follows: TGCAGCGTTGAAAGGGGGGGAAGTGGCTATGGCTACACCTTC. Its translation is CSVERGGSGYGYTF. V gene TRBV29-1 combines with J gene TRBJ1-2, with D possibly being TRBD1 (6 bases). This CDR3 region has 14 residues. Germline CDR1 is SQVTM and CDR2 is ANQGSEA. V lost 2 bases and J 4 bases, leaving 14 bases between the germline ends.

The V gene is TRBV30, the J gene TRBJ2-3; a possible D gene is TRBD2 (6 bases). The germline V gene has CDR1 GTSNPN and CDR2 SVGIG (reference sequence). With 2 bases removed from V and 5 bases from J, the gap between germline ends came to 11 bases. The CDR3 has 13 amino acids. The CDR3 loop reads CAWSRGRRDTQYF. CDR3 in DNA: TGTGCCTGGAGTCGAGGGAGGAGAGATACGCAGTATTTT.

In nucleotides, the CDR3 is TGTGCCAGCACCCGACAGGGGAATCAGCCCCAGCATTTT. The encoded protein is CASTRQGNQPQHF. The J gene is TRBJ1-5, the V gene TRBV7-2; 8 bases map to TRBD1. The CDR3 is 13 residues long. The germline V gene encodes CDR1 SGHTA and CDR2 FQGNSA. V lost 7 bases to trimming and J lost 4 bases; unmatched junction nucleotides: 3.

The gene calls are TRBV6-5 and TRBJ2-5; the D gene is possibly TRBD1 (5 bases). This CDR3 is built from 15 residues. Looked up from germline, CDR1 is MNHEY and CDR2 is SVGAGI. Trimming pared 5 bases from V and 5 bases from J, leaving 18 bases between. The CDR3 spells CASSRSGNSAETQYF. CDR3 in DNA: TGTGCCAGCAGTCGCTCAGGGAACTCGGCGGAGACCCAGTACTTC.

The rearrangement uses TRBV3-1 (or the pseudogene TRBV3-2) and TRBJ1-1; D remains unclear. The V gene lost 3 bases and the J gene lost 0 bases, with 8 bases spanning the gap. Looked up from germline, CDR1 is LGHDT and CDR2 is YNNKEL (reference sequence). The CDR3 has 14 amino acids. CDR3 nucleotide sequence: TGTGCCAGCAGCCAGAAGGGAGTGAACACTGAAGCTTTCTTT. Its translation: CASSQKGVNTEAFF.

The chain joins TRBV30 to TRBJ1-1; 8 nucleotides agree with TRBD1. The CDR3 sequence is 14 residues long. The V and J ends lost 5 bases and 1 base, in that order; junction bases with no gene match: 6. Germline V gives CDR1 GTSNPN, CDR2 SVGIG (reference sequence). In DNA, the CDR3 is TGTGCCTGGGGGACAGGAAGCTCGAACACTGAAGCTTTCTTT. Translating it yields CAWGTGSSNTEAFF.

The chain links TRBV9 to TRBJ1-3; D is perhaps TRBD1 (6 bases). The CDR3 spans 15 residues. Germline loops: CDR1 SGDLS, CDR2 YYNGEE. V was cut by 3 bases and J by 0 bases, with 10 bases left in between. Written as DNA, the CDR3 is TGTGCCAGCAGCGGCGAAGGGGGCTCTGGAAACACCATATATTTT. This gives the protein CASSGEGGSGNTIYF.

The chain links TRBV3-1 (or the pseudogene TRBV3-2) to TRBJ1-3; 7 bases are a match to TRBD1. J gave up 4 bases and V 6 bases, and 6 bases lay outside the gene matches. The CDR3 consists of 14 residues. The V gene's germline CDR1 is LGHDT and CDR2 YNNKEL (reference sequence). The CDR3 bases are TGTGCCAGCAGGGAACAGGGGTTCGGAAACACCATATATTTT. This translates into CASREQGFGNTIYF.

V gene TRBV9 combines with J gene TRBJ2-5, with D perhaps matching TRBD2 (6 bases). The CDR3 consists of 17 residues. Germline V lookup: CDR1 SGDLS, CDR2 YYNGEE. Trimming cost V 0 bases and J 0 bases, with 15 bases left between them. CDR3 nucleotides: TGTGCCAGCAGCGTAGGTCGGGGGAGCGGGTACCAAGAGACCCAGTACTTC. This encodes CASSVGRGSGYQETQYF.

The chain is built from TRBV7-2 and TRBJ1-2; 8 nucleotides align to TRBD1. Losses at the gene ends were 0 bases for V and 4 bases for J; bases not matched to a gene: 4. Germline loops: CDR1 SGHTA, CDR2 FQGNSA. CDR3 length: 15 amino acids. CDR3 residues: CASSLAPQGGYGYTF. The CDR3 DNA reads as TGTGCCAGCAGCTTAGCGCCACAGGGGGGCTATGGCTACACCTTC.

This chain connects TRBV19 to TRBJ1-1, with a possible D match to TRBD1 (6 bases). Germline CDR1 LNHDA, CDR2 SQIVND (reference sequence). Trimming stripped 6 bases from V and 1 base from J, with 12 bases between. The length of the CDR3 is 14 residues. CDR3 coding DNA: TGTGCCAGTAGACCAACAGGGACGAACACTGAAGCTTTCTTT. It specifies CASRPTGTNTEAFF.